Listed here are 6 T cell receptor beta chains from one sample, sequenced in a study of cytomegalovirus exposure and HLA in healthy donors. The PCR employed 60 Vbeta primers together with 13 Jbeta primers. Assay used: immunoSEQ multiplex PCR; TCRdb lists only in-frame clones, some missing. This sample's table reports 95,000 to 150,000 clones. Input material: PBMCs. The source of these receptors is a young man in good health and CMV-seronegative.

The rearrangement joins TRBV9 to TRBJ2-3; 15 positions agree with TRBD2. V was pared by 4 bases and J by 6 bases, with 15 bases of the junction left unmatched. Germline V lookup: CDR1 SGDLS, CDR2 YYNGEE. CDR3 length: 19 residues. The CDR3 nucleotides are TGTGCCAGCAGCCCACACCCCGGCGGGGGGACTAGCGGGAGGGATACGCAGTATTTT. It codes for CASSPHPGGGTSGRDTQYF.

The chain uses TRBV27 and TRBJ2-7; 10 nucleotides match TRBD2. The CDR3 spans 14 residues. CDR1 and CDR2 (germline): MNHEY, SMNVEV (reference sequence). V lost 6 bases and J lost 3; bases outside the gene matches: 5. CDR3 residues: CASSLRLAGYEQYF. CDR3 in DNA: TGTGCCAGCAGCTTGAGACTAGCGGGCTACGAGCAGTACTTC.

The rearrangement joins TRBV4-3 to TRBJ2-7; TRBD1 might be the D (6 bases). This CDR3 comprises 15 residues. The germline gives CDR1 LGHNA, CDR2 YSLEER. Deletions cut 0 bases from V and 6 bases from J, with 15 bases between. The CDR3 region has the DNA TGCGCCAGCAGCCAAGACTTCAACAGGGTAGGCGAGCAGTACTTC. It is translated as CASSQDFNRVGEQYF.

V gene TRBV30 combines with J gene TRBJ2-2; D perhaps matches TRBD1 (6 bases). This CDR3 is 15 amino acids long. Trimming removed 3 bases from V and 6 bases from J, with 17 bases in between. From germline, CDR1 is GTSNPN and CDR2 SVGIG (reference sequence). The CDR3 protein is CAWRLTGLIPGELFF. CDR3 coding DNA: TGTGCCTGGAGGCTGACAGGACTCATCCCCGGGGAGCTGTTTTTT.

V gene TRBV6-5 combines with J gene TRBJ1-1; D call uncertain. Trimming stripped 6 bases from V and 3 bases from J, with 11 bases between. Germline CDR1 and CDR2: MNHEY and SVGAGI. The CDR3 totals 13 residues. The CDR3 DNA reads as TGTGCCAGCAGCTTATCAGCGGACACTGAAGCTTTCTTT. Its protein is CASSLSADTEAFF.

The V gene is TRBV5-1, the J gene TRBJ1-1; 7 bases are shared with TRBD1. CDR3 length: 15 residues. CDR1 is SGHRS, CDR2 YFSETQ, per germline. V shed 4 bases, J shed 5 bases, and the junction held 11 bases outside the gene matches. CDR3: CASSELQGSLTEAFF. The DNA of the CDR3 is TGCGCCAGCAGCGAACTACAGGGGAGCCTTACTGAAGCTTTCTTT.